The T cell receptor beta chain under discussion was sequenced for a study of blood T cell repertoires in COVID-19 (TCRdb year 2020). Some background on the complete study: Collaborator samples came from the United States, Italy and Spain and covered acute and convalescent phases of COVID-19. Where HLA class I and class II types were available, the types were taken from metadata supplied by the sample provider, not from assay-based typing. The material from the prospective study consisted of cDNA or gDNA derived from T cells, B-cell-depleted T cells, or PBMCs. The dataset comprised deeply sampled blood TCRbeta repertoires from subjects exposed to, actively infected with, or recovered from COVID-19. The samples were drawn from two sources: the first 160 participants of the ongoing ImmuneRACE study, and 1,000 to 1,500 subjects contributed by 6 global collaborators. Nearly every sample came with metadata listing a de-identified subject ID, COVID-19 status, age in years and sex. The repertoires were made available in a free public database intended to serve as a resource for research on the immune response to SARS-CoV-2.

This clone appeared a single time. This clone's antigen is unknown. Base qualities were left out, and no much larger clone turns up one base away. The cysteine opens and the phenylalanine closes a CDR3 of 17 amino acids. Left in the record is the CDR3 DNA by itself, 51 bases read in frame from the first base. Germline trimming amounts to 0 bases on V and 3 bases on J, with 9 as the count of junction bases outside the gene matches. Looking up the germline V gene yields CDR1 SGHRS and CDR2 YFSETQ. TCRbeta CDR3 regions were amplified from genomic DNA by means of the immunoSEQ Assay, a bias-controlled multiplex PCR. The paper's data handling went like this. Nucleated cell counts per sample were estimated from amplification of reference gene primers within the assay. To quantify the absolute abundance of each unique TCRbeta CDR3 rearrangement, sequence reads were collapsed and filtered. For each sample, productive Simpson clonality was calculated by taking the square root of Simpson's diversity index across productive rearrangements. Sourced from immuneACCESS, this table was stored by TCRdb with only in-frame sequences that have V and J called. A share of the clones is absent; for the studies checked, an unresolved V gene accounts for under half, and the remainder has no known explanation. The V and J calls and clone size come from that table; D and trimming were worked out from the DNA. In this sample the table shows 220,000 or so clones, approximately 86% of which occur a single time. Jointly, the top ten make up approximately 4% of the sample.

The collaborating institutions used their own protocols to collect whole blood in K2EDTA tubes. For TCRbeta analysis, collaborators shipped samples in one of three forms: frozen whole blood, isolated PBMCs, or DNA extracted from either of those sample types. Summary of the overall study and its limitations: The quantity of clinical and demographic metadata differed by source and by participant and was supplied without curation.

The receptor's source is a woman of 80 years or more with acute or convalescent COVID-19. The sample taken for sequencing was peripheral blood. This chain is built from TRBV5-1 and TRBJ2-7; 10 of the junction bases match TRBD2. The DNA reads as follows: TGCGCCAGCAGCTTGGGGCTAGCGGGGGCCCTAGACTACGAGCAGTACTTC. Its translation is CASSLGLAGALDYEQYF.